This entry features one TCR beta chain sequence. The target antigen is unknown. Clones were read by immunoSEQ multiplex PCR, and TCRdb kept only the in-frame ones, dropping some. This sample has roughly 47,000 clones, with around 53% found just once. The data were taken from a study of cytotoxic CD8 clonotypes in ibrutinib-treated CLL. Study-level background: Responses comprised some 24 partial and 2 complete; at median roughly 70 months, 14 remained remitted and about twelve progressed.

Study-level results: Among the clonotypes, public ones were uncommon and contracted or held stable on treatment.

The source was PBMCs, collected after 12 months of ibrutinib treatment. This TCR came from a human donor with chronic lymphocytic leukemia.

CDR3 region: CASSLGSNQPQHF. The CDR3 nucleotides read TGTGCCAGCAGCTTGGGAAGCAATCAGCCCCAGCATTTT. The genes are TRBV5-6 and TRBJ1-5; D remains unclear. The CDR3 length is 13 residues. Germline CDR1 SGHDT, CDR2 YYEEEE. Trimming took 0 bases from V and 1 from J, leaving 2 bases between them.